This passage covers 6 T cell receptor beta chains from one sample sequenced in a study of lymphopenia after photon versus proton radiotherapy. Here immunoSEQ multiplex PCR was the method, and the copy in TCRdb shows in-frame clones only, minus some. The sample shows about 26,000 clones, less than 90% of them seen only once. This specimen consisted of peripheral blood, obtained from a patient treated with photon-based radiotherapy. These receptors were taken from a woman in her forties or fifties with pancreatic cancer.

The chain employs TRBV4-3 and TRBJ1-4; tentative D call: TRBD1 (6 bases). This CDR3 has 15 residues. Germline V gives CDR1 LGHNA, CDR2 YSLEER. Deletions cut 1 base from V and 6 bases from J, with 12 bases between. The chain's CDR3 is CASSQVRAGDEKLFF. CDR3 nucleotide sequence: TGCGCCAGCAGCCAAGTTCGGGCAGGGGATGAAAAACTGTTTTTT.

This chain connects TRBV21-1 to TRBJ2-2; TRBD1 was called by the table and not checked on the DNA. TRBV21-1 constitutes a pseudogene. This CDR3 contains 14 residues. CDR3: CASSNRGYTGELFF. In nucleotides, the CDR3 is TGTGCCAGCAGCAACAGGGGATACACCGGGGAGCTGTTTTTT.

In DNA form, the CDR3 reads TGTGCCAGCAGGGGACTGTCCTACGAGCAGTACTTC. It translates to CASRGLSYEQYF. This chain connects TRBV25-1 to TRBJ2-5; TRBD2 is a possible D gene (6 bases). The end of the DNA aligns better with TRBJ2-7, so the J call may be wrong. Germline V lookup: CDR1 MGHDK, CDR2 SYGVNS. The CDR3 runs to 12 residues.

V gene TRBV7-2 combines with J gene TRBJ1-2; D might be TRBD1 (6 bases). The CDR3 totals 13 residues. Trimming took 0 bases from V and 4 from J, leaving 6 bases between them. Germline V CDR1 and CDR2: SGHTA, FQGNSA. The DNA for the CDR3 is TGTGCCAGCAGCTTAGCGGACAGCTATGGCTACACCTTC. It codes for CASSLADSYGYTF.

This clone appeared once. The chain is built from TRBV18 and TRBJ2-1, with TRBD2 matching 8 bases. Trimming at V came to 3 bases and at J to 6 bases, leaving 4 bases not matched to a gene. The CDR3 length is 14 residues. Per germline, CDR1 KGHSH and CDR2 LQKENI. The CDR3 sequence is CASSPAGGTNEQFF. The CDR3 nucleotides read TGTGCCAGCTCACCGGCGGGAGGAACCAATGAGCAGTTCTTC.

V is TRBV6-5 and J is TRBJ1-1, with a tentative D call TRBD1 (5 bases). The V and J ends lost 9 bases and 5 bases respectively, with 13 bases between them. Germline V gives CDR1 MNHEY, CDR2 SVGAGI. The CDR3 has 12 residues. The CDR3 reads CASRKGLTEAFF. The CDR3 DNA reads TGTGCCAGTAGAAAGGGGTTGACTGAAGCTTTCTTT.